A single sample is the source of the 2 T cell receptor beta chains below, sequenced in a study of blood T cell repertoires in COVID-19. Some clones are missing from TCRdb's copy, which holds only in-frame ones; the method was immunoSEQ multiplex PCR. The sample consists of 100,000 or so clones, 75% to 90% of them appearing once. The specimen sequenced was peripheral blood. The receptors originated from a man between 60 and 75 years old with acute or convalescent COVID-19.

V gene TRBV7-3 combines with J gene TRBJ1-1, with D maybe TRBD1 (6 bases). In germline, CDR1 is SGHTA, CDR2 FQGTGA. This CDR3 has 15 amino acids. Deletions cut 0 bases from V and 0 bases from J, with 8 bases between. The CDR3 bases are TGTGCCAGCAGCTTAACCGGGACACTGAACACTGAAGCTTTCTTT. Encoded protein: CASSLTGTLNTEAFF.

J is TRBJ1-4 and V is TRBV7-2; D not certain. Trimming took off 7 bases at V and 8 bases at J, with 14 bases between the two ends. The CDR3 extends over 13 amino acids. CDR1 is SGHTA and CDR2 is FQGNSA in the germline V gene. CDR3 region: CASTGWGVEKLFF. DNA for the CDR3: TGTGCCAGCACGGGATGGGGTGTAGAAAAACTGTTTTTT.